The rows below give T cell receptor beta chains drawn from one sample of a study of vaccination and CD4 T cells after COVID-19. From the PCR reads, TCRdb called clonotypes with MiXCR, one entry per CDR3 protein. The sample consists of approximately 7,200 distinct CDR3 sequences, over 60% of them appearing once. Their recognized antigens are unknown. Material: CD4+ T cells from blood, cultured in vitro. These receptors were taken from a human donor who had recovered from COVID-19. Both conserved end residues are part of each CDR3. D genes are given only for firm matches. Rows give clone size only sometimes, using once, few, many, or a class for an expanded clone.

TGTGCCAGCAGCCAGACAGAGGAGACCCAGTACTTC CASSQTEETQYF . 12 TRBJ2-5 TRBV12-3/TRBV12-4 .
TGTGCCGCGTCAGGGGGTACTACCACCCAAGAGACCCAGTACTTC CAASGGTTTQETQYF TRBD1 15 TRBJ2-5 TRBV7-9 .
TGTGCCACCAGTGATCCTACGGCCATCGGGGAGCTGTTTTTT CATSDPTAIGELFF . 14 TRBJ2-2 TRBV24-1 .
TGTGCCAGCAGTTACTCGGGGGACCCAGGGGGCTACACCTTC CASSYSGDPGGYTF . 14 TRBJ1-2 TRBV6-5 few
TGTGCCAGCAGCTTACGGGGGGGCGCCCAATACGAGCAGTACTTC CASSLRGGAQYEQYF TRBD2 15 TRBJ2-7 TRBV7-2 .
TGTGCCACCAGTGAACTCCCACAGGGTGCTGGAAACACCATATATTTT CATSELPQGAGNTIYF . 16 TRBJ1-3 TRBV24-1 .
TGTGCCAGCAGCTTAGCTACAGGACAGGACTATGGCTACACCTTC CASSLATGQDYGYTF TRBD1 15 TRBJ1-2 TRBV7-9 .
TGTGCCAGCAGCTTATTTGGGGGGCCAGGAAACACCATATATTTT CASSLFGGPGNTIYF . 15 TRBJ1-3 TRBV11-2 .
TGCAGCGTTGGGTTTGCGGTAGAGGCAGATACGCAGTATTTT CSVGFAVEADTQYF . 14 TRBJ2-3 TRBV29-1 .
TGCAGTGCTACCCCGGGACTAGCGGGGGGGCAGCAAGAGACCCAGTACTTC CSATPGLAGGQQETQYF TRBD2 17 TRBJ2-5 TRBV20-1 few
TGCAGTGCTAGACCATTCATAGCGGGAGTAGAGGATACGCAGTATTTT CSARPFIAGVEDTQYF TRBD2 16 TRBJ2-3 TRBV20-1 once
TGCGCCAGCAGCCGCGACAGGGCTAATTCACCCCCCCACTTT CASSRDRANSPPHF TRBD1 14 TRBJ1-6 TRBV4-3 .
TGCAGTGCTTCGGTCCCAATAGGATTATATAGCAATCAGCCCCAGCATTTT CSASVPIGLYSNQPQHF . 17 TRBJ1-5 TRBV20-1 .
TGCAGTGCCGCCCTGACAGGCTATCACACAGATACGCAGTATTTT CSAALTGYHTDTQYF . 15 TRBJ2-3 TRBV20-1 .
TGTGCCAGCAGTTACACAGGGGTCACTGAAGCTTTCTTT CASSYTGVTEAFF TRBD1 13 TRBJ1-1 TRBV7-2 .
TGCAGTGCTAGCGAACGCGGGAGGGCCTTGGATACGCAGTATTTT CSASERGRALDTQYF TRBD2 15 TRBJ2-3 TRBV20-1 .
TGCGCCAGCAGCTTGGCAGGGGCCCTCTATAATTCACCCCTCCACTTT CASSLAGALYNSPLHF . 16 TRBJ1-6 TRBV5-1 .
TGTGCCAGCAGTTTAGCCGGGACAGCCTACAATGAGCAGTTCTTC CASSLAGTAYNEQFF TRBD1 15 TRBJ2-1 TRBV27 .
TGTGCCAGCAGCGTCTTACGGGGGTACACTGAAGCTTTCTTT CASSVLRGYTEAFF . 14 TRBJ1-1 TRBV7-2 .
TGTGCCAGCAGGGGGACAGGGGTCGCCGAGCAGTACTTC CASRGTGVAEQYF TRBD1 13 TRBJ2-7 TRBV28 .